What follows is one T cell receptor beta chain and its context. The V gene end was trimmed by 6 bases and the J gene end by 9 bases; junction bases not matched to a gene: 13. CDR1 is MNHEY and CDR2 is SVGEGT in the germline V gene. This CDR3 spans 15 amino acids. This specimen comes from a study of blood T cell repertoires in COVID-19. Study at large: COVID-19 samples from acute and convalescent phases originated in the United States, Italy and Spain. T cells, B-cell-depleted T cells, or PBMCs provided the cDNA or gDNA that served as material.

Authors' methods: Nucleated cell number was recorded as an estimate derived from reference gene primer amplification. Measured with immunoSEQ multiplex PCR; TCRdb has only the in-frame clones, and not every one. V, J and clone size derive from that table, while D and trimming were established from the DNA sequence. The sample lists fewer than 20,000 clones, 91% occurring once. The source of this sequence is a human donor in a cohort sampled during active COVID-19. Sequencing input: peripheral blood. The chain links TRBV6-2 or TRBV6-3 to TRBJ2-5; the match to TRBD2 covers 10 bases. CDR3 sequence reads: CASSLAGEHKRAQYF. The CDR3 nucleotides are TGTGCCAGCAGCCTAGCGGGGGAGCACAAGAGGGCCCAGTACTTC.